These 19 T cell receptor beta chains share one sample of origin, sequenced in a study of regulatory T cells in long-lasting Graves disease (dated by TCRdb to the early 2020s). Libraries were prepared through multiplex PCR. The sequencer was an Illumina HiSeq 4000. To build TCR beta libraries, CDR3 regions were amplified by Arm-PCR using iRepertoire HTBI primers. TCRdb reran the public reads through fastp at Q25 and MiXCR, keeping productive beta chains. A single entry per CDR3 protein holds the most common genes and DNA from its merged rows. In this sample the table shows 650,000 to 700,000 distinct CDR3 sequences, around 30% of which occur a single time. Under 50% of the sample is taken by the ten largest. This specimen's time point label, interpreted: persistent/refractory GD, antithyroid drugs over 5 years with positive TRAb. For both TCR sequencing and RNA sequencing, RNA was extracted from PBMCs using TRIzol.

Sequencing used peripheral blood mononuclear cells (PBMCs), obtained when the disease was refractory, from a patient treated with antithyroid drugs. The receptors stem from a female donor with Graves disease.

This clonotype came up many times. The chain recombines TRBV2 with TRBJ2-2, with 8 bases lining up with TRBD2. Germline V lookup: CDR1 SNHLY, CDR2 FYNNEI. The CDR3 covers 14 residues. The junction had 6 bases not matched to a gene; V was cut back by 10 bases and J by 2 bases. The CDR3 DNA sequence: TGTGCCATACTAGCGGACCTTAACACCGGGGAGCTGTTTTTT. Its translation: CAILADLNTGELFF.

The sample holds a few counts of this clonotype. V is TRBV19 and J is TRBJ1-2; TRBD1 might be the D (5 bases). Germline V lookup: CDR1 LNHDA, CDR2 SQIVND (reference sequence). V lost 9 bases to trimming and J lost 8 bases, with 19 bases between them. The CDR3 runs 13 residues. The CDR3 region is CASSLTPGFGYTF. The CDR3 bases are TGTGCCAGCTCCTTAACCCCAGGGTTCGGCTACACCTTC.

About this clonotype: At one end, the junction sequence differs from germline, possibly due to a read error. The CDR3: CASSPGQGNTEALF. The CDR3 DNA sequence: TGTGCCAGCAGCCCCGGACAGGGGAACACTGAAGCTCTCTTT. The rearrangement links TRBV7-3 to TRBJ1-1, with 9 bases matching TRBD1. This CDR3 comprises 14 residues. Germline assignment: CDR1 SGHTA and CDR2 FQGTGA.

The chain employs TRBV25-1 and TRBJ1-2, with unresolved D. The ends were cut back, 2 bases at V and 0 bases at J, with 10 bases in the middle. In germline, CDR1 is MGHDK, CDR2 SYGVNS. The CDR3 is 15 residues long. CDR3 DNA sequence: TGTGCCAGCAGTGAACCCGACCGGACTAACTATGGCTACACCTTC. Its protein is CASSEPDRTNYGYTF.

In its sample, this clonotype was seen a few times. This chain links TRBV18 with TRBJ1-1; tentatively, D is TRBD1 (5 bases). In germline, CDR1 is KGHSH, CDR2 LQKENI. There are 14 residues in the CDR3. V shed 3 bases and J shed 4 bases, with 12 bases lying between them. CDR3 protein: CASSPAVGGTEAFF. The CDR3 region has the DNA TGTGCCAGCTCACCGGCCGTGGGGGGCACTGAAGCTTTCTTT.

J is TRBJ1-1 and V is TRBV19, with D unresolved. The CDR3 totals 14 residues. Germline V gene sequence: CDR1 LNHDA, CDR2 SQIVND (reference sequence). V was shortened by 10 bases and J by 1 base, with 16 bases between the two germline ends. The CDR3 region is CATMRDSRNTEAFF. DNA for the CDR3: TGTGCCACCATGCGCGACTCCAGGAACACTGAAGCTTTCTTT.

The CDR3 spells CASSLNGVRDTEAFF. In DNA form, the CDR3 reads TGTGCCAGCAGCTTAAATGGGGTTAGGGACACTGAAGCTTTCTTT. The chain links TRBV11-2 to TRBJ1-1, with no clear D. Trimming shortened V by 2 bases and J by 3 bases, and 13 bases separated the two germline ends. Germline CDR1 SGHAT, CDR2 FQNNGV. This CDR3 is 15 amino acids long. Using reference TRBV11-2 and TRBJ1-1 for the parts outside the CDR3, the full variable domain is EAGVAQSPRYKIIEKRQSVAFWCNPISGHATLYWYQQILGQGPKLLIQFQNNGVVDDSQLPKDRFSAERLKGVDSTLKIQPAKLEDSAVYLCASSLNGVRDTEAFFGQGTRLTVV.

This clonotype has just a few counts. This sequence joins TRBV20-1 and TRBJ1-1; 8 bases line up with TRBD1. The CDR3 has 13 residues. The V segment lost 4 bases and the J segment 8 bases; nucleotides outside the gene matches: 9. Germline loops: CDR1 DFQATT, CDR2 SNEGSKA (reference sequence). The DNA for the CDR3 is TGCAGTGCTATCCCCCCGGGGACAGGCGAAGCTTTCTTT. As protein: CSAIPPGTGEAFF.

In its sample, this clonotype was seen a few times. The CDR3 protein is CASAPGQTSNQPQHF. DNA for the CDR3: TGTGCCAGCGCTCCGGGACAAACTAGCAATCAGCCCCAGCATTTT. The chain combines TRBV12-3 or TRBV12-4 with TRBJ1-5, with a weak D call TRBD1 (6 bases). The CDR3 has 15 amino acids. Trimming stripped 8 bases from V and 0 bases from J, with 14 bases between.

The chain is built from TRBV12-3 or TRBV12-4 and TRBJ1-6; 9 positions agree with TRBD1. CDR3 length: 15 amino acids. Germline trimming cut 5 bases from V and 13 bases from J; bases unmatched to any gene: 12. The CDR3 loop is CASSITGQGSSPLHF. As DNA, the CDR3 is TGTGCCAGCAGTATTACTGGACAGGGGAGTTCGCCCCTCCACTTT.

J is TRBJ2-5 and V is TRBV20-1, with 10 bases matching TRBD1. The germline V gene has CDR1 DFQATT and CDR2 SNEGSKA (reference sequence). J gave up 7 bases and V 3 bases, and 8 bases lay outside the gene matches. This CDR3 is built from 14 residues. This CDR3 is CSASRQDRGVTQYF. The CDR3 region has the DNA TGCAGTGCTAGCCGCCAGGACAGGGGGGTGACCCAGTACTTC.

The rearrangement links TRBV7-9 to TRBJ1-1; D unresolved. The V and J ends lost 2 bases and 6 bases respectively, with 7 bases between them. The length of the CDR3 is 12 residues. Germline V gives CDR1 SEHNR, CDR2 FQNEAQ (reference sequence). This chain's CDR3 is CASSLRPAEAFF. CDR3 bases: TGTGCCAGCAGCTTAAGGCCGGCTGAAGCTTTCTTT.

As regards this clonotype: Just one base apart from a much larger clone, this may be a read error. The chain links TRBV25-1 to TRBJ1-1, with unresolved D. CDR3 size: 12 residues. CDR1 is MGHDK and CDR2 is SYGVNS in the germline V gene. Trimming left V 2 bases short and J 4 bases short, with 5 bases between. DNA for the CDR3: TGTGCCAGCAGTGAACACGGCACTGAAGCTTTCTTT. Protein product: CASSEHGTEAFF.

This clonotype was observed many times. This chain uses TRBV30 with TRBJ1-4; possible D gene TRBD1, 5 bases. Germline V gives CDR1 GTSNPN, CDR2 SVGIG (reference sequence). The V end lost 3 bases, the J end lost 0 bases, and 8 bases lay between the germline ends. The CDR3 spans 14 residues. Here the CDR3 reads CAWRDMTTNEKLFF. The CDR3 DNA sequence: TGTGCCTGGAGGGACATGACAACTAATGAAAAACTGTTTTTT.

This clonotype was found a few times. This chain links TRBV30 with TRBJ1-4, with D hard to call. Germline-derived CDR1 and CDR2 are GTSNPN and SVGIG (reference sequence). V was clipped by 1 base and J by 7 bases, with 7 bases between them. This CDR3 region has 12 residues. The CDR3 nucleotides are TGTGCCTGGAGTGCTCTGGGTGAAAAACTGTTTTTT. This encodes CAWSALGEKLFF.

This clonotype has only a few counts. CDR3 coding DNA: TGTGCCATCAGTGAAAGAATAGGGGGCAATGAAAAACTGTTTTTT. It yields the protein CAISERIGGNEKLFF. The chain has TRBV10-3 and TRBJ1-4; 7 bases fit TRBD1. The CDR3 sequence is 15 residues long. Germline V gene data show CDR1 as ENHRY and CDR2 as SYGVKD. The V and J ends lost 3 bases and 5 bases, in that order; junction bases with no gene match: 6.

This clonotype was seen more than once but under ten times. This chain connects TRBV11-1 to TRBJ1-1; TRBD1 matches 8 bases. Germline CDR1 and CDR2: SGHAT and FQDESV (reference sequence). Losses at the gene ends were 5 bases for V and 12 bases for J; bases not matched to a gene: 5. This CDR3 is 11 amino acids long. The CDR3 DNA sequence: TGTGCCAGCAGCCGGAGGACAGGGACTTTCTTT. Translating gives CASSRRTGTFF.

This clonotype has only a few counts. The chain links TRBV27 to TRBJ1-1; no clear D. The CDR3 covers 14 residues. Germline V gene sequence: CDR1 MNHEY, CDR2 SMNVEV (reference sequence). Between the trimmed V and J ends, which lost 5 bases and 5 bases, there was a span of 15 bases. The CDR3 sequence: CASSALIHGTEAFF. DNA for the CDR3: TGTGCCAGCAGTGCACTTATACATGGAACTGAAGCTTTCTTT.

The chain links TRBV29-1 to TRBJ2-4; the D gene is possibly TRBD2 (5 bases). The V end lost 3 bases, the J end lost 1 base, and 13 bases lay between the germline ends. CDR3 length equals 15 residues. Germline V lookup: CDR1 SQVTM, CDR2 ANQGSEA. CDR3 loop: CSVEYGIGAKNIQYF. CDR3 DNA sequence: TGCAGCGTTGAGTACGGGATAGGGGCCAAAAACATTCAGTACTTC.